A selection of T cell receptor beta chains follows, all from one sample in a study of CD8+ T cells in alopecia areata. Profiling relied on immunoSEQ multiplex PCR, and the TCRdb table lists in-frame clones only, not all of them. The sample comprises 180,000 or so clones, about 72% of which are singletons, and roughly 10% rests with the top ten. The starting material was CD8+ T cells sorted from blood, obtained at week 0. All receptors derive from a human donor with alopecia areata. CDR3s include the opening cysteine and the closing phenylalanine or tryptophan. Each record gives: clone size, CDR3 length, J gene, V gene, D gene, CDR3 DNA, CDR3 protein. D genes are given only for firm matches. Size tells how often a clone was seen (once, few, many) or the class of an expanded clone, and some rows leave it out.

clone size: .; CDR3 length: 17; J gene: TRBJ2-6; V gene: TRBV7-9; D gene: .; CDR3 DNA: TGTGCCAGCAGCCCCCCCTATCGACAGGCCGGGGCCAACGTCCTGACTTTC; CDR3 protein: CASSPPYRQAGANVLTF
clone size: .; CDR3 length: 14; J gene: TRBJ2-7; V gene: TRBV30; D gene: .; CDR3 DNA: TGTGCCTGGAGTGTACTGGACGGCGTATACGAGCAGTACTTC; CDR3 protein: CAWSVLDGVYEQYF
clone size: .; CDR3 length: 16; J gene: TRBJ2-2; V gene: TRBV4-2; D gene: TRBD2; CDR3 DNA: TGTGCCAGCAGCCAGGGCGGGGGGACCCACACCGGGGAGCTGTTTTTT; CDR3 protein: CASSQGGGTHTGELFF
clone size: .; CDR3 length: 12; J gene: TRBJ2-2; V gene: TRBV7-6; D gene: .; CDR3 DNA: TGTGCCAGCAGCTTACGTAGCGGGGAGCTGTTTTTT; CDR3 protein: CASSLRSGELFF
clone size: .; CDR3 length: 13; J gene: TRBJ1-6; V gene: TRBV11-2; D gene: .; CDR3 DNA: TGTGCCAGCAGCCTCGGTTCGGGGGAACCCCTCCACTTT; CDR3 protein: CASSLGSGEPLHF
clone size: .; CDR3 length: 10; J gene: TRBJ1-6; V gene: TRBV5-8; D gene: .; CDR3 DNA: TGTGCCAGCAGCTCCTGGTCCCTCCACTTT; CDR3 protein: CASSSWSLHF
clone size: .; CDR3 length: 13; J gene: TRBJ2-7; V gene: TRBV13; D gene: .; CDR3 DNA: TGTGCCAGCAGCCCTGCGGGGGCGAGCGAGCAGTACTTC; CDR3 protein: CASSPAGASEQYF
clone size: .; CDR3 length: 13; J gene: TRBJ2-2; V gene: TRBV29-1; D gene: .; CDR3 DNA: TGCAGCGTTGCCCGGTCAGGGTCCGGGGAGCTGTTTTTT; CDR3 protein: CSVARSGSGELFF
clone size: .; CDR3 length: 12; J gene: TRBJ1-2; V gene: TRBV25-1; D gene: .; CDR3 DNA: TGTGCCAGCAGTGGAAGAGGCTATGGCTACACCTTC; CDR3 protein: CASSGRGYGYTF
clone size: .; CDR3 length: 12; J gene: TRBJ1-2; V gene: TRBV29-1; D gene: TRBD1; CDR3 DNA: TGCAGCGTCCCGAGGGGGCTGGTCGGCTACACCTTC; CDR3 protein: CSVPRGLVGYTF
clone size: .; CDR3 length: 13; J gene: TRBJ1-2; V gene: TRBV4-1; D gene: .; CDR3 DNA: TGCGCCAGCAGCCAACCCCTCGGTGGTGGCTACACCTTC; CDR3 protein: CASSQPLGGGYTF
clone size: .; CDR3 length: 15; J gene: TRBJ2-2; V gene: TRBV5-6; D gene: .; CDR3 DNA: TGTGCCAGCAGCTTGACGGCAGGGCTTACCGGGGAGCTGTTTTTT; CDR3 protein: CASSLTAGLTGELFF
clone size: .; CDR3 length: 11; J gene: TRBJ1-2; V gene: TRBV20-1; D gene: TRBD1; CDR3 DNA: TGCAGCACGGACAGGGACTATGGCTACACCTTC; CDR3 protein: CSTDRDYGYTF
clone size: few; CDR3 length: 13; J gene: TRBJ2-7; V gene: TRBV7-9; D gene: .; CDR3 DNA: TGTGCCAGCAGCCAAGGACGGACCTACGAGCAGTACTTC; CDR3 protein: CASSQGRTYEQYF
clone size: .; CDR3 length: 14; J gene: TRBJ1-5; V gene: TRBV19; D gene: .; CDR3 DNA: TGTGCCAGTAGTATTGAGACAGGTAATCAGCCCCAGCATTTT; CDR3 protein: CASSIETGNQPQHF
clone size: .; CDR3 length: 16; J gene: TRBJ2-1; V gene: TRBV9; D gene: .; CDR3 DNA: TGTGCCAGCAGCCCCTACCTAGTTCGGTCCGCCAATGAGCAGTTCTTC; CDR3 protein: CASSPYLVRSANEQFF
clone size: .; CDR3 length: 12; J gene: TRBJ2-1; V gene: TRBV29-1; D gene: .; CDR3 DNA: TGCAGCCCTAAGCTAGGCTCCGATGAGCAGTTCTTC; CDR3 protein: CSPKLGSDEQFF
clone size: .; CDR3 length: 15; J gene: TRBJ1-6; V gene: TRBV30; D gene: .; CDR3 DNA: TGTGCCTGGATTCCAACCGGGAGCATGGATTCACCCCTCCACTTT; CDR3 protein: CAWIPTGSMDSPLHF
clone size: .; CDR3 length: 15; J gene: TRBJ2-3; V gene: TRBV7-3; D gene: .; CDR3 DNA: TGTGCCAGCAGCAGGGCCGCGCCTGGCACAGATACGCAGTATTTT; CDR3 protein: CASSRAAPGTDTQYF
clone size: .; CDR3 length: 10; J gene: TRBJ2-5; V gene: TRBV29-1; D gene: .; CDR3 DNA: TGCAGCGGGATAAAAGAGACCCAGTACTTC; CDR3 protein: CSGIKETQYF
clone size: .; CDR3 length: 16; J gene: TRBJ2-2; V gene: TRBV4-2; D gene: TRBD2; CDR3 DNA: TGTGCCAGCAGCCAGGCCGGGACTAGTCGCAACGGGGAGCTGTTTTTT; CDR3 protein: CASSQAGTSRNGELFF
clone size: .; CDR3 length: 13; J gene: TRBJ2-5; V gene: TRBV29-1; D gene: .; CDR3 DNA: TGCAGCGCTGTGGGCAGATTAGAAGAGACCCAGTACTTC; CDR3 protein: CSAVGRLEETQYF
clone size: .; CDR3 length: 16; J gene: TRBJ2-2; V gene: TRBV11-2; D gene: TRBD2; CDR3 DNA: TGTGCCAGCAGCTTGGTTTATAGCGGGGCATCCGGGGAGCTGTTTTTT; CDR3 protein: CASSLVYSGASGELFF
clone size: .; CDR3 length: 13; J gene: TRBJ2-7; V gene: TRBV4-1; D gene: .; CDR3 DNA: TGCGCCAGCAGCCACAGGGTCGACTACGAGCAGTACTTC; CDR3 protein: CASSHRVDYEQYF
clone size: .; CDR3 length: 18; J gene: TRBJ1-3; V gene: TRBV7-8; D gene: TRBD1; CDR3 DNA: TGTGCCAGCAGCTCCCAGGGGGCTCAAATAGGCTCTGGAAACACCATATATTTT; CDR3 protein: CASSSQGAQIGSGNTIYF
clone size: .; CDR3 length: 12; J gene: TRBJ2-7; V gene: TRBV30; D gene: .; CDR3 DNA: TGTGCCTGGAGCGCGGACAGCCACGAGCAGTACTTC; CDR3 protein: CAWSADSHEQYF
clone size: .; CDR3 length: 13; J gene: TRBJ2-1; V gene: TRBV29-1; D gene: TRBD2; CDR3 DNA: TGCAGCGTTGTGGCGGGGGTTATTTCAGAGCAGTTCTTC; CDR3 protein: CSVVAGVISEQFF
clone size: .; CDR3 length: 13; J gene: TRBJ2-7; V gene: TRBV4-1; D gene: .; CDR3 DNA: TGCGCCAGCAGCCAAGCTGAAGCGAACGAGCAGTACTTC; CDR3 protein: CASSQAEANEQYF
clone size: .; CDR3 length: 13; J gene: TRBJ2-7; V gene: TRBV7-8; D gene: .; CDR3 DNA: TGTGCCAGCAGCTTCGGCAGGGAGCAGGAGCAGTACTTC; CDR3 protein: CASSFGREQEQYF
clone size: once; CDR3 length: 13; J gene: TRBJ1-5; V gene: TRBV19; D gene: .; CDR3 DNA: TGTGCCGGCCTCTCACGTAGCAATCAGCCCCAGCATTTT; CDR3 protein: CAGLSRSNQPQHF
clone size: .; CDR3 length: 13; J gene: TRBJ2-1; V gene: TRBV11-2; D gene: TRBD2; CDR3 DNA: TGTGCCAGCAGCGGAAGCGGGGGGACCGAGCAGTTCTTC; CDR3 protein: CASSGSGGTEQFF
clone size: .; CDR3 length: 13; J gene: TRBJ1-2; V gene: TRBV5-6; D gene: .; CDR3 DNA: TGTGCCAGCAGCTTGGGTCAGGGTGGTGGCCACACCTTC; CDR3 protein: CASSLGQGGGHTF
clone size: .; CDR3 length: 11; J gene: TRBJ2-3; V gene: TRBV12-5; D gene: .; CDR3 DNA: TGTGCTAGTACCGGCACAGATACGCAGTATTTT; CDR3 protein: CASTGTDTQYF
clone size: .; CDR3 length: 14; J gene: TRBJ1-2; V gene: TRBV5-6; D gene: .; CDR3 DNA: TGTGCCAGCAGCTACGGGGCAACGCACTATGGCTACACCTTC; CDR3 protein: CASSYGATHYGYTF
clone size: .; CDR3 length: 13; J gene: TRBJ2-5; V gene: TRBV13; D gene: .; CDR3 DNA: TGTGCCAGCAGCTTACGAGGGGAAGAGACCCAGTACTTC; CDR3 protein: CASSLRGEETQYF
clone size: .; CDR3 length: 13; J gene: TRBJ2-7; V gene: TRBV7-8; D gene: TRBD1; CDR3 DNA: TGTGCCAGCAGTCAGACAGGGGGCGGCGAGCAGTACTTC; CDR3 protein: CASSQTGGGEQYF
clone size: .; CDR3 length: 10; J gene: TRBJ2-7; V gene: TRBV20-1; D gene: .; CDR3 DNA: TGCAGTGCTGAAAATGGCGAGCAGTACTTC; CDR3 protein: CSAENGEQYF
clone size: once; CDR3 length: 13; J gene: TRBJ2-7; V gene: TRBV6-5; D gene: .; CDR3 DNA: TGTGCCAGCAGTCTTGGACAAGCCTCTCCCCAGTACTTC; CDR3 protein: CASSLGQASPQYF
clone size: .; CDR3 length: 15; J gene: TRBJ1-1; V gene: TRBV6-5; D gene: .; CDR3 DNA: TGTGCCAGCAGTTTCTTTAAACAGGGACACACTGAAGCTTTCTTT; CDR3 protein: CASSFFKQGHTEAFF
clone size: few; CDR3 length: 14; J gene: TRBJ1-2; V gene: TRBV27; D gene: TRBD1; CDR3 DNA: TGTGCCAGCAGTTTGAACAGGGGGCGGGATGGCTACACCTTC; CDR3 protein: CASSLNRGRDGYTF
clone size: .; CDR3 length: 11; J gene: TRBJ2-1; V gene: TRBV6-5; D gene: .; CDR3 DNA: TGTGCCAGCACCTTTAGGCAGGAGCAGTTCTTC; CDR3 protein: CASTFRQEQFF
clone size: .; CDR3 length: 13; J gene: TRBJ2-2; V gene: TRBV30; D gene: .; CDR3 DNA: TGTGCCTGGGAGCCCGGGGTTTTGGGGGAGCTGTTTTTT; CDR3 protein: CAWEPGVLGELFF